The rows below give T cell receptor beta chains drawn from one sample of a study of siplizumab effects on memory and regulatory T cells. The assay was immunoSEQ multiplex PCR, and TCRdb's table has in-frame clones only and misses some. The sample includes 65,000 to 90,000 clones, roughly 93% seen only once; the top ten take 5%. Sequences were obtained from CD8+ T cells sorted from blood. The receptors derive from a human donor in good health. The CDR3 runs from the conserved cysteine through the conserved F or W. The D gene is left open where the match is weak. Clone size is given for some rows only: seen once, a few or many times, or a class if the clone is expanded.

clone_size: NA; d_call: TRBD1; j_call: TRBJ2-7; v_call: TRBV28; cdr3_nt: TGTGCCAGCAGTTTGGCACAGGGGCCCCTTTGGAGGGAGCAGTACTTC; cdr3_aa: CASSLAQGPLWREQYF
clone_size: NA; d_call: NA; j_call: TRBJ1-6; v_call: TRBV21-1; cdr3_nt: TGTGCCAGCAGCAAAGCGGCACTGAGCTCCTATAATTCACCCCTCCACTTT; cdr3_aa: CASSKAALSSYNSPLHF
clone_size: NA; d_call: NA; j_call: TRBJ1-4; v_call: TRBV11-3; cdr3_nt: TGTGCCAGCAGCTTAGCCCCGGTGGCCACAACTAATGAAAAACTGTTTTTT; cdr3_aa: CASSLAPVATTNEKLFF
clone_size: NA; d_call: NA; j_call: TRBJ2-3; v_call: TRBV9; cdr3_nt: TGTGCCAGCAGCCGAGGGGGGGAGGATACGCAGTATTTT; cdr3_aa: CASSRGGEDTQYF
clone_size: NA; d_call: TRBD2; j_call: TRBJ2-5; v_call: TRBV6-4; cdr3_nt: TGTGCCAGCAGTGACTCCTTGGGCGGGGGGGGCATGGAGACCCAGTACTTC; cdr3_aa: CASSDSLGGGGMETQYF
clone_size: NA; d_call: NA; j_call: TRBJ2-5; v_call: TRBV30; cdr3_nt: TGTGCCTGGAGTGTAAACTGGGGGGCTGGAGAGACCCAGTACTTC; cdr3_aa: CAWSVNWGAGETQYF
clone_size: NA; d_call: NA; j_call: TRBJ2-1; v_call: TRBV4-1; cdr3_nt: TGCGCCAGCAGGCGGACTGGCAATGAGCAGTTCTTC; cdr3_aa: CASRRTGNEQFF
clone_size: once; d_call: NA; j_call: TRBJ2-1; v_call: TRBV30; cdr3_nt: TGTGCCTGGGGTACGCAGAGGGGTGAGCAGTTCTTC; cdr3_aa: CAWGTQRGEQFF
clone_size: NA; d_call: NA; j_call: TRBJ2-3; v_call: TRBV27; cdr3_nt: TGTGCCAGCAGTTTATACGGGCAGGGCCTCTATAGCACAGATACGCAGTATTTT; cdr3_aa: CASSLYGQGLYSTDTQYF
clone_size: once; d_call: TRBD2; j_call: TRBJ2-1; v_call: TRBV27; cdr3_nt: TGTGCCAGTTCACTAGCGGGGGTTCCCTACAATGAGCAGTTCTTC; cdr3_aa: CASSLAGVPYNEQFF
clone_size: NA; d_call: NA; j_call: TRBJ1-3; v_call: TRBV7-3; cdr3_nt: TGTGCCAGCAACCTACCGGCGTCCGTCTCTGGAAACACCATATATTTT; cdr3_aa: CASNLPASVSGNTIYF
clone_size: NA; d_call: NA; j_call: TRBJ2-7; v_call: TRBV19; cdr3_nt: TGTGCCTCAACCCCCACCGATGCCGGGAACGAGCAGTACTTC; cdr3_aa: CASTPTDAGNEQYF
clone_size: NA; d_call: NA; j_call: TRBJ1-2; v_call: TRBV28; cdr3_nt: TGTGCCAGCAGTTTTTCTGGGCAGGGGTGGGTTGGCTACACCTTC; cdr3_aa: CASSFSGQGWVGYTF
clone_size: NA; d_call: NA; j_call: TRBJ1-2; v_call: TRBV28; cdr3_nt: TGTGCCAGCAGGAACCCGATGCACGGCCCGAACTATGGCTACACCTTC; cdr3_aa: CASRNPMHGPNYGYTF
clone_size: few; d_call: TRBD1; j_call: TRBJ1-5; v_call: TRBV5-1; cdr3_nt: TGCGCCAGCAGCGCCGGACAGGGTCAATCAGCCCAGCATTTT; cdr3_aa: CASSAGQGQSAQHF
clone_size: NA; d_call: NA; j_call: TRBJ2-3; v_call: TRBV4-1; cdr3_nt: TGCGCCAGCAGCCAAGTTCGTTCTAGCACAGATACGCAGTATTTT; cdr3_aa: CASSQVRSSTDTQYF
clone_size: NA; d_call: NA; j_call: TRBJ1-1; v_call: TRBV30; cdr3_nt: TGTGCCTGGACTGAGGACGGCACTGAAGCTTTCTTT; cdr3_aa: CAWTEDGTEAFF
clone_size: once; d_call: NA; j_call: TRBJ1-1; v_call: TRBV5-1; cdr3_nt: TGCGCCAGCAGACAAGGTAACACTGAAGCTTTCTTT; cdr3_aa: CASRQGNTEAFF
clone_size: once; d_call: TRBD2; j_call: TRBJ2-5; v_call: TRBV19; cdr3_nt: TGTGCCAGTAGTACCCCGGGGGGGTATGAGACCCAGTACTTC; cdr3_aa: CASSTPGGYETQYF
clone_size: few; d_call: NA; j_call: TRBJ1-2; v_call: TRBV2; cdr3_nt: TGTGCCAGCAGTCCGGACACCGGTAACTATGGCTACACCTTC; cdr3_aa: CASSPDTGNYGYTF
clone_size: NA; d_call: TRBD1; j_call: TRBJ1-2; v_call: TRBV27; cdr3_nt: TGTGCCACCACCGTGGCCTTCTCAGGGGGCGTAAACTATGGCTACACCTTC; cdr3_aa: CATTVAFSGGVNYGYTF
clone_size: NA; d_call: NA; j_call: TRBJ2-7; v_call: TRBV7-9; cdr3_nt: TGTGCCAGCAGCCAACGGGATGGACCCGAGCAGTACTTC; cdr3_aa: CASSQRDGPEQYF
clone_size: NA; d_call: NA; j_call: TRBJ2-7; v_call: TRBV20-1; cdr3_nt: TGCAGTGCCAGCCCCGGGGACGAGCAGTACTTC; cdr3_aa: CSASPGDEQYF
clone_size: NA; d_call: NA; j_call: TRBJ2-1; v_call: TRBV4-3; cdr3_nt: TGCGCCAGCAGCCAAGGGTCTGACAATGAGCAGTTCTTC; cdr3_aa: CASSQGSDNEQFF
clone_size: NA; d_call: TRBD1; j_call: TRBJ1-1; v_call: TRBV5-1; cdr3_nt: TGCGCCAGCAGCCCAGGGACAGGGGGGTCGGACACTGAAGCTTTCTTT; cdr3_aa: CASSPGTGGSDTEAFF
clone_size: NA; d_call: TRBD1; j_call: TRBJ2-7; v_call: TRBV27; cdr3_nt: TGTGCCAGCAGTTTTACACAGGGGTACTACGAGCAGTACTTC; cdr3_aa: CASSFTQGYYEQYF
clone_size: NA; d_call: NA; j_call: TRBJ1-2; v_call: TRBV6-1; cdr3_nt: TGTGCCAGCAGGGAACAGGGTTATGGCTACACCTTC; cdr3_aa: CASREQGYGYTF
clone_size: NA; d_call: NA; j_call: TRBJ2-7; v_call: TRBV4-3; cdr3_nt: TGCGCCAGCAGCCAAGATCGGAGAGGCTACGAGCAGTACTTC; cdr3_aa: CASSQDRRGYEQYF
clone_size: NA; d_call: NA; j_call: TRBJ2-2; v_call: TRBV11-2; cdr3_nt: TGTGCCAGCAGCCCAGGTATCCCCGGGGAGCTGTTTTTT; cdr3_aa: CASSPGIPGELFF
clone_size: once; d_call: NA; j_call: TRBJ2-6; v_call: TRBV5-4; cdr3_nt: TGTGCCAGCAGCTTACGGGACTCCAACTCTGGGGCCAACGTCCTGACTTTC; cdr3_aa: CASSLRDSNSGANVLTF
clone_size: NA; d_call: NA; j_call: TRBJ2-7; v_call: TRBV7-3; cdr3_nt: TGTGCCAGCAGCCTTGCAGGGGTTTCCTACGAGCAGTACTTC; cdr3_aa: CASSLAGVSYEQYF